This T cell receptor beta chain was captured by sequencing in a study of beta chain features in type 1 diabetes. The CDR3 runs to 13 residues. V lost 6 bases and J 2 bases, leaving 8 bases between the germline ends. Germline V gives CDR1 KGHSH, CDR2 LQKENI. Findings and limits, study-wide: High TCR expression in some cells could lead to their over-representation in cDNA sequencing. Patients showed naive, central memory and Treg TCRB repertoires that appeared more similar than those of healthy donors.

CD45RO/CCR7/CD25/CD127/CD95/CD27 separated CD4+ naive, central memory, regulatory and stem cell-like memory cells by sorting. About this clone: The target antigen is unknown.

Sequenced material consisted of expressed TCRB transcripts (all of the isolated RNA was reverse transcribed). TCRdb's table, derived via immunoSEQ multiplex PCR, lists solely in-frame clones and lacks some. The repertoire consists of just over 600,000 clones, with roughly 15% occurring once and the leading ten covering 0.09% to 0.095%. Sequencing used naive CD4+ T cells from blood. The TCR sequence derives from a man younger than 30 in good health. The rearrangement links TRBV18 to TRBJ1-3; the D is unclear. The CDR3 spells CASSAEAGNTIYF. The DNA for the CDR3 is TGTGCCAGCTCCGCGGAGGCTGGAAACACCATATATTTT.